The clone carrying this TCR beta chain was detected a few times. Then a second PCR, running roughly 7 to 11 cycles, was carried out with a sample-barcoded 5' primer and a J-beta primer mix. One entry per CDR3 protein results from TCRdb running MiXCR on the 5' RACE reads. This table holds about 1.5 million distinct CDR3 sequences, roughly 43% found once. The data originate from a study of blood T cells in healthy people across ages. The germline V and J ends were trimmed by 5 bases and 4 bases, with 11 bases remaining between them. This CDR3 has 13 residues. The clonotype comes from a woman between 18 and 29 years old in good health. This rearrangement joins TRBV12-3 or TRBV12-4 to TRBJ1-2; unclear D gene. Sequenced sample: blood. CDR3 sequence (DNA): TGTGCCAGCAGTCGACCGGGAGGCTATGGCTACACCTTC. Encoded protein: CASSRPGGYGYTF.